This is a list of T cell receptor beta chains from one sample in a study of naive and memory T cell subsets. TCRdb recomputed calls from the UMI-ligation and nested PCR reads with MiXCR, one row per CDR3 protein. The sample contains some 83,000 distinct CDR3 sequences, around 9% of which appear only once. The sample taken for sequencing was naive CD8+ T cells from blood. Every receptor here comes from a human donor in good health. Both conserved end residues are part of each CDR3. Each record gives: clone size, D gene, J gene, V gene, CDR3 DNA, CDR3 protein. D genes are given only for firm matches. The size field is filled for only some rows; it gives once, few, many or a size class.

many,NA,TRBJ1-1,TRBV27,TGTGCCAGCAGTTTAACAGGGCGCACTGAAGCTTTCTTT,CASSLTGRTEAFF
NA,TRBD1,TRBJ2-7,TRBV27,TGTGCCAGCAGTGTCATTAGCGGACAGGGGTACGAGCAGTACTTC,CASSVISGQGYEQYF
NA,TRBD1,TRBJ2-4,TRBV3-1,TGTGCCAGCAGCCGGGACAGGGGCGCCAAAAACATTCAGTACTTC,CASSRDRGAKNIQYF
few,NA,TRBJ1-1,TRBV4-1,TGCGCCAGCAGCCAAATGCAGACGGGCACTGAAGCTTTCTTT,CASSQMQTGTEAFF
NA,NA,TRBJ2-7,TRBV20-1,TGCAGTGCTAGAGACCTACTGGGGCCCGAGCAGTACTTC,CSARDLLGPEQYF
few,NA,TRBJ2-1,TRBV12-3/TRBV12-4,TGTGCCAGCAGTTTAGGGCTAGGCGGCAATGAGCAGTTCTTC,CASSLGLGGNEQFF
few,NA,TRBJ2-5,TRBV7-3,TGTGCCAGCAGCTTATACCACCGTGAGCCCAAGTACTTC,CASSLYHREPKYF
NA,TRBD1,TRBJ1-1,TRBV14,TGTGCCAGCAGCTACAGGGGGCCGGGCACTGAAGCTTTCTTT,CASSYRGPGTEAFF
many,NA,TRBJ1-1,TRBV6-5,TGTGCCAGCGGGGTAGGGGGTGAAGCTTTCTTT,CASGVGGEAFF
many,NA,TRBJ1-1,TRBV12-3/TRBV12-4,TGTGCCAGCAGTTCTGAACCCCTGAACACTGAAGCTTTCTTT,CASSSEPLNTEAFF
once,NA,TRBJ1-5,TRBV4-1,TGCGCCAGCAGCCATGGGAATAGCAATCAGCCCCAGCATTTT,CASSHGNSNQPQHF
few,NA,TRBJ2-1,TRBV27,TGTGCCAGCAGTTTATGGTCAGGGGCCTACAATGAGCAGTTCTTC,CASSLWSGAYNEQFF
many,NA,TRBJ2-1,TRBV5-1,TGCGCCAGCAGCTTGGTTGCGGGTGGGGACCCCGTGACCCACAATGAGCAGTTCTTC,CASSLVAGGDPVTHNEQFF
few,TRBD2,TRBJ2-1,TRBV2,TGTGCCAGCAAGCAACTAGCGGGAGGAGATAGTAGGTTCTTC,CASKQLAGGDSRFF
NA,NA,TRBJ2-1,TRBV19,TGTGCCAGTAGTACCGGACAGATGTTCTACAATGAGCAGTTCTTC,CASSTGQMFYNEQFF